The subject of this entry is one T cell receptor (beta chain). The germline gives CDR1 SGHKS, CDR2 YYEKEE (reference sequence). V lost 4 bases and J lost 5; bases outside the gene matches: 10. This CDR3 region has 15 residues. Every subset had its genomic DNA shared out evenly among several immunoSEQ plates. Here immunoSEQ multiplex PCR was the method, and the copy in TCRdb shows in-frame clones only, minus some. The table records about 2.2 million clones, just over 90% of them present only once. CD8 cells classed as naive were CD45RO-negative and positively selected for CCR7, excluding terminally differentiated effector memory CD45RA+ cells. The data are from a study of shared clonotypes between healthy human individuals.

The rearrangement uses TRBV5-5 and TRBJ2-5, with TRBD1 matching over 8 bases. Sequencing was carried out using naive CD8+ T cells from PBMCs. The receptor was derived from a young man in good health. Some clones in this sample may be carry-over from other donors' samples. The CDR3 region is CASSLSQGAGETQYF. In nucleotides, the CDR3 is TGTGCCAGCAGCCTGAGCCAGGGGGCCGGGGAGACCCAGTACTTC.